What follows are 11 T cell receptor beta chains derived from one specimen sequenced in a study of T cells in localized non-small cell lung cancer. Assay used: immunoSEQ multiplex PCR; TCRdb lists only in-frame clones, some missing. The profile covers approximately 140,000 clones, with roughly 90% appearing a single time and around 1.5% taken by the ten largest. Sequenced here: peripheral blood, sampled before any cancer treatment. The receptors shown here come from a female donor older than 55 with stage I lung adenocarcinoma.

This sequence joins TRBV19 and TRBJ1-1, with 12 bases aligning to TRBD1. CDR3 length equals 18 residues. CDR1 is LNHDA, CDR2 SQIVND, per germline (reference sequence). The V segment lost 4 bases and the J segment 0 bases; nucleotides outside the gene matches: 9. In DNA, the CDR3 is TGTGCCAGTAGTACCGGGACAGGGGGCAGCCTATTGAACACTGAAGCTTTCTTT. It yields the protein CASSTGTGGSLLNTEAFF.

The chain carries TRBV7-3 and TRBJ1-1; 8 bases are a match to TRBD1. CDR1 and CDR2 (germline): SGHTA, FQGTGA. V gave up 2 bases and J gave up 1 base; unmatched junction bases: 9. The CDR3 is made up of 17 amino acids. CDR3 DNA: TGTGCCAGCAGCTTAGGGGGGACAGGATCAGAGAACACTGAAGCTTTCTTT. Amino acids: CASSLGGTGSENTEAFF.

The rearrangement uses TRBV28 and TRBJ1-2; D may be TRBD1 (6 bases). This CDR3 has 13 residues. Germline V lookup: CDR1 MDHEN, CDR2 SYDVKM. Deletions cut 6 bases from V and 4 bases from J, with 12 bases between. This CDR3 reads CASRSTGFYGYTF. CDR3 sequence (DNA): TGTGCCAGCAGAAGTACAGGGTTCTATGGCTACACCTTC.

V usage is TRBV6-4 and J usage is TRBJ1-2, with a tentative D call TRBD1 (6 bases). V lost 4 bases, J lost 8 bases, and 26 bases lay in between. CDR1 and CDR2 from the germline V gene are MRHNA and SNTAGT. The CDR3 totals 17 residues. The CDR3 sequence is CASSVPKGLTGLVGYTF. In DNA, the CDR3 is TGTGCCAGCAGTGTTCCAAAAGGCTTGACAGGACTTGTGGGCTACACCTTC.

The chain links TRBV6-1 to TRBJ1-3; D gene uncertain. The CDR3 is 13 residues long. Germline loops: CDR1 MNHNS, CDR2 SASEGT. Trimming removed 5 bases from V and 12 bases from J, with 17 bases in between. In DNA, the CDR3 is TGTGCCAGCAGTACCGCGACGGCCCCCGGCATATATTTT. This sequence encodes CASSTATAPGIYF.

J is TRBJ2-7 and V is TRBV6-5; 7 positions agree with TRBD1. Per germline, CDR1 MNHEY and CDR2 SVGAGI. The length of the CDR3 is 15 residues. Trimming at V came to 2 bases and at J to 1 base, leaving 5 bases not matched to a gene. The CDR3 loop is CASSYVGTESYEQYF. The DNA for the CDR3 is TGTGCCAGCAGTTACGTAGGGACAGAGTCCTACGAGCAGTACTTC.

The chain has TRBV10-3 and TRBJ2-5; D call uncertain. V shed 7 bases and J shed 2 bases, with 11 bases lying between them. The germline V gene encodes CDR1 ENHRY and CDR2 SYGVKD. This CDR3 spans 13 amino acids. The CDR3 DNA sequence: TGTGCCATCAAATCGGTCGAACAAGAGACCCAGTACTTC. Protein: CAIKSVEQETQYF.

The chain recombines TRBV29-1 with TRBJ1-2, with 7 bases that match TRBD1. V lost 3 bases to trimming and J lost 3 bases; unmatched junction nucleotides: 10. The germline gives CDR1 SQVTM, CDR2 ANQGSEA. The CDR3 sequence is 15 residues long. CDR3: CSVDTGERTYYGYTF. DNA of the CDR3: TGCAGCGTTGATACAGGGGAAAGGACCTACTATGGCTACACCTTC.

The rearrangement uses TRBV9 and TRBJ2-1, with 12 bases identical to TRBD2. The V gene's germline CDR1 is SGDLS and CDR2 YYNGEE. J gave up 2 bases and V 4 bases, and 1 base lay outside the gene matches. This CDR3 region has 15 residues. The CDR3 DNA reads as TGTGCCAGCAGCTCTAGCGGGAGGGCCTACAATGAGCAGTTCTTC. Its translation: CASSSSGRAYNEQFF.

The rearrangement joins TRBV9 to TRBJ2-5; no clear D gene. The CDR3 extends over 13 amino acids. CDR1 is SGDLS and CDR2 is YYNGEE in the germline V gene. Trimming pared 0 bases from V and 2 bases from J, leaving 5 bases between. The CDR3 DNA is TGTGCCAGCAGCGTAGCCTTACAAGAGACCCAGTACTTC. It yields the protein CASSVALQETQYF.

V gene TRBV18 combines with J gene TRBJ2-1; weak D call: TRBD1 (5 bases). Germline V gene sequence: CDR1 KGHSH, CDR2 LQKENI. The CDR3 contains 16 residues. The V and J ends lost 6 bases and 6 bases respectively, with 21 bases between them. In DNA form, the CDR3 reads TGTGCCAGCTCTCCCTCGAAGGGGATGGTCGCCAATGAGCAGTTCTTC. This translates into CASSPSKGMVANEQFF.